Reported below is one T cell receptor (beta chain). The data stem from a study of blood T cell repertoires in COVID-19. Per the original data handling: Amplified reference gene primers provided the basis for estimating nucleated cell counts. Here immunoSEQ multiplex PCR was the method, and the copy in TCRdb shows in-frame clones only, minus some. Clonal size and the V and J genes are those of that table, whereas D and trimming came from the DNA. Among more than 95,000 clones, roughly 80% were seen once, and the ten largest hold roughly 25%. V lost 5 bases, J lost 2 bases, and 2 bases stayed unmatched. The CDR3 runs to 14 residues. Germline V gives CDR1 SGHTA, CDR2 FQGTGA.

The chain combines TRBV7-3 with TRBJ2-2; TRBD2 matches at 7 bases. This TCR was sampled from a human donor in a cohort sampled during active COVID-19. The source material was peripheral blood. As DNA, the CDR3 is TGTGCCAGCAGCGAGCGGGGTAACACCGGGGAGCTGTTTTTT. It yields the protein CASSERGNTGELFF.